The 29 T cell receptor beta chains presented below share a single source sample, sequenced in a study of shared clonotypes between healthy human individuals. Naive CD8 cells lacked CD45RO, underwent positive selection for CCR7 and left out terminally differentiated effector memory CD45RA+ cells. Data came from immunoSEQ multiplex PCR; TCRdb stores just in-frame clones and leaves some out. Among around 2.1 million clones listed, under 95% were seen once. Sample: naive CD8+ T cells from PBMCs. All receptors derive from a man aged 18 to 35 in good health. Some clones in this sample may be carry-over from other donors' samples.

This sequence joins TRBV5-6 and TRBJ2-5; D may be TRBD1 (5 bases). The J call is in doubt because the DNA end fits TRBJ2-7 better. The CDR3 has 15 amino acids. Germline values: CDR1 SGHDT, CDR2 YYEEEE. In DNA, the CDR3 is TGTGCCAGCAGCTTCATAGGACATGGCTTTTACGAGCAGTACTTC. Residues: CASSFIGHGFYEQYF.

CDR3 coding DNA: TGTGCCAGCAGTTCACTAGACTCGTATGGCTACACCTTC. Its protein is CASSSLDSYGYTF. This chain connects TRBV6-5 to TRBJ1-2; D is unresolved. Trimming cost V 4 bases and J 5 bases, with 11 bases left between them. Germline V gene sequence: CDR1 MNHEY, CDR2 SVGAGI. The CDR3 is 13 amino acids.

V usage is TRBV7-9 and J usage is TRBJ2-3; D is uncertain. Trimming stripped 3 bases from V and 2 bases from J, with 15 bases between. Germline CDR1 reads SEHNR; CDR2 reads FQNEAQ (reference sequence). This CDR3 is built from 16 residues. CDR3 amino acids: CASSFFLGGNTDTQYF. CDR3 nucleotides: TGTGCCAGCAGCTTTTTTCTTGGCGGAAACACAGATACGCAGTATTTT.

The chain joins TRBV5-5 to TRBJ2-1; 7 positions match TRBD2. The CDR3 has 15 residues. V lost 2 bases to trimming and J lost 5 bases; unmatched junction nucleotides: 7. Germline values: CDR1 SGHKS, CDR2 YYEKEE (reference sequence). CDR3: CASSFPLAKDNEQFF. The DNA for the CDR3 is TGTGCCAGCAGCTTCCCACTAGCGAAAGACAATGAGCAGTTCTTC. Filled out from reference TRBV5-5 and TRBJ2-1, the complete variable domain reads DAGVTQSPTHLIKTRGQQVTLRCSPISGHKSVSWYQQVLGQGPQFIFQYYEKEERGRGNFPDRFSARQFPNYSSELNVNALLLGDSALYLCASSFPLAKDNEQFFGPGTRLTVL.

The chain recombines TRBV28 with TRBJ2-7; TRBD2 is a possible D gene (6 bases). CDR3 size: 15 residues. Trimming cost V 2 bases and J 4 bases, with 15 bases left between them. Germline V gene data show CDR1 as MDHEN and CDR2 as SYDVKM. CDR3 protein: CASSLPLYSGYEQYF. The CDR3 DNA reads as TGTGCCAGCAGTTTACCCCTGTATAGCGGTTACGAGCAGTACTTC.

V and J are TRBV6-6 and TRBJ2-7, with 7 bases identical to TRBD2. The V and J ends lost 2 bases and 2 bases, in that order; junction bases with no gene match: 6. CDR3 length: 15 residues. CDR1 is MNHNY and CDR2 is SVGAGI in the germline V gene (reference sequence). The CDR3 sequence is CASSYGQGGPYEQYF. CDR3 DNA sequence: TGTGCCAGCAGTTACGGGCAGGGAGGGCCCTACGAGCAGTACTTC.

This clone was seen a single time. The chain joins TRBV6-6 to TRBJ2-3; D is perhaps TRBD1 (6 bases). The CDR3 covers 16 residues. V lost 6 bases to trimming and J lost 2 bases, with 18 bases between them. CDR1 and CDR2 (germline): MNHNY, SVGAGI (reference sequence). For the CDR3, the DNA is TGTGCCAGCAGCCCCAGGACAGAGATAGTCACAGATACGCAGTATTTT. Protein product: CASSPRTEIVTDTQYF.

Note on this clone: The sample has other DNA sequences that encode this CDR3 too. The chain has TRBV19 and TRBJ1-1; 7 nucleotides match TRBD1. Germline assignment: CDR1 LNHDA and CDR2 SQIVND (reference sequence). J gave up 5 bases and V 6 bases, and 6 bases lay outside the gene matches. This CDR3 comprises 13 residues. Here the CDR3 DNA reads TGTGCCAGTAGCTTACAGGGGTGGACTGAAGCTTTCTTT. This sequence encodes CASSLQGWTEAFF.

This chain links TRBV9 with TRBJ1-2; D remains unclear. The germline CDR1 and CDR2 sequences are SGDLS and YYNGEE. V shed 3 bases and J shed 7 bases, with 16 bases lying between them. The CDR3 consists of 14 residues. CDR3 amino acids: CASSALPPGSGYTF. DNA of the CDR3: TGTGCCAGCAGCGCCCTCCCCCCTGGTAGTGGCTACACCTTC.

This clone was picked up one time. CDR3 residues: CASSQAATALHYEQYF. The CDR3, as DNA: TGCGCCAGCAGCCAAGCCGCGACAGCCCTCCACTACGAGCAGTACTTC. The gene calls are TRBV4-3 and TRBJ2-7, with D possibly being TRBD1 (5 bases). From germline, CDR1 is LGHNA and CDR2 YSLEER. V dropped 1 base and J dropped 3 bases, with 16 bases sitting between them. The CDR3 consists of 16 residues.

V is TRBV28 and J is TRBJ1-4; D is unresolved. The CDR3 loop spans 13 amino acids. Germline CDR1 is MDHEN and CDR2 is SYDVKM. Trimming cost V 7 bases and J 4 bases, with 10 bases left between them. The CDR3 nucleotides read TGTGCCAGCACAGCGGATCATAATGAAAAACTGTTTTTT. Protein sequence: CASTADHNEKLFF.

J is TRBJ2-5 and V is TRBV7-7; 7 bases match TRBD2. CDR1 and CDR2 (germline): SSHAT, FNYEAQ (reference sequence). V shed 1 base and J 5 bases; nucleotides not matched to a gene: 7. The CDR3 extends over 15 amino acids. CDR3 region: CASSLEAGVFETQYF. In nucleotides, the CDR3 is TGTGCCAGCAGCTTAGAGGCGGGAGTTTTTGAGACCCAGTACTTC.

This clone was picked up one time. At the DNA level, this CDR3 is encoded by other sequences in the same sample as well. The rearrangement uses TRBV9 and TRBJ2-7; D is unclear. CDR3 length: 14 residues. The V gene lost 1 base and the J gene lost 0 bases, with 8 bases spanning the gap. From germline, CDR1 is SGDLS and CDR2 YYNGEE. CDR3 loop: CASSVSSSSYEQYF. Written as DNA, the CDR3 is TGTGCCAGCAGCGTAAGCTCGAGCTCCTACGAGCAGTACTTC.

This chain joins TRBV6-4 and TRBJ1-5, with D perhaps TRBD1 (5 bases). Trimming took 2 bases from V and 11 from J, leaving 19 bases between them. CDR1 is MRHNA, CDR2 SNTAGT, per germline. This CDR3 comprises 15 residues. The CDR3, as DNA: TGTGCCAGCAGTGACATAGACAGTAGCCCCGGGGCCCAGCATTTT. It codes for CASSDIDSSPGAQHF.

The chain carries TRBV9 and TRBJ2-5, with D possibly being TRBD1 or TRBD2 (5 bases each). CDR3 size: 13 residues. CDR1 is SGDLS and CDR2 is YYNGEE in the germline V gene. Between the trimmed V and J ends, which lost 3 bases and 4 bases, there was a span of 10 bases. The CDR3 is CASSGGTGETQYF. As DNA, the CDR3 is TGTGCCAGCAGCGGAGGGACGGGAGAGACCCAGTACTTC.

The chain has TRBV5-6 and TRBJ2-1; 11 bases align to TRBD2. V trimming: 4 bases; J trimming: 2 bases; junction bases outside the gene matches: 2. CDR3 length: 15 amino acids. Looked up from germline, CDR1 is SGHDT and CDR2 is YYEEEE. CDR3 DNA: TGTGCCAGCAGCCAACTAGCGGGGGCCTACAATGAGCAGTTCTTC. As protein: CASSQLAGAYNEQFF.

The J gene is TRBJ2-5, the V gene TRBV28, with 11 bases matching TRBD2. The CDR3 length is 17 residues. V trimming: 4 bases; J trimming: 5 bases; junction bases outside the gene matches: 12. Germline V gene lookup returns CDR1 MDHEN and CDR2 SYDVKM. For the CDR3, the DNA is TGTGCCAGCAGTTCCCCCCTCTTGACTAGCGGGATTGAGACCCAGTACTTC. Translated, it gives CASSSPLLTSGIETQYF.

Note on this clone: In the same sample, other DNA sequences code for this CDR3. J is TRBJ2-1 and V is TRBV15; 8 nucleotides agree with TRBD2. V was pared by 1 base and J by 1 base, with 3 bases of the junction left unmatched. The CDR3 is 16 amino acids. Looked up from germline, CDR1 is LNHNV and CDR2 is YYDKDF (reference sequence). The CDR3 region has the DNA TGTGCCACCAGCAGAGGGAGCGGGAGATCCTACAATGAGCAGTTCTTC. It codes for CATSRGSGRSYNEQFF.

The CDR3: CSVSGTGNYEQYF. The CDR3 region has the DNA TGCAGCGTCTCCGGGACAGGGAACTACGAGCAGTACTTC. The chain recombines TRBV29-1 with TRBJ2-5, with 9 bases fitting TRBD1. Judging by the DNA end, TRBJ2-7 fits better; the J call may be wrong. There are 13 residues in the CDR3. Germline V gene lookup returns CDR1 SQVTM and CDR2 ANQGSEA.

In regard to this clone: The same CDR3 can be traced to other DNA sequences in this sample. This chain links TRBV7-9 with TRBJ1-2; D call uncertain. The CDR3 is made up of 14 amino acids. Germline CDR1 reads SEHNR; CDR2 reads FQNEAQ (reference sequence). V lost 5 bases and J lost 0, with 10 bases in between. The CDR3 DNA sequence: TGTGCCAGCAGCCTGCCGGGTTCTAACTATGGCTACACCTTC. This translates into CASSLPGSNYGYTF.

Regarding this clone: Other DNA sequences in the same sample also yield this CDR3. The chain links TRBV7-9 to TRBJ1-2; D gene ambiguous. Germline CDR1 reads SEHNR; CDR2 reads FQNEAQ (reference sequence). This CDR3 has 13 residues. Trimming removed 1 base at V and 2 bases at J, with 5 bases between. CDR3 DNA sequence: TGTGCCAGCAGCTTAGTCGGGAACTATGGCTACACCTTC. Protein: CASSLVGNYGYTF.

The table lists this clone with a count of one. The J gene is TRBJ2-5, the V gene TRBV19, with TRBD1 as a possible D gene (7 bases). The CDR3 is 16 amino acids. Germline values: CDR1 LNHDA, CDR2 SQIVND (reference sequence). The germline V and J ends were trimmed by 6 bases and 4 bases, with 21 bases remaining between them. CDR3 in amino acids: CASSPPAGPGGETQYF. For the CDR3, the DNA is TGTGCCAGTAGCCCCCCGGCGGGACCAGGGGGAGAGACCCAGTACTTC.

The V call is TRBV6-6, the J call TRBJ2-7, with 7 bases fitting TRBD2. Per the germline V gene, CDR1 is MNHNY and CDR2 is SVGAGI (reference sequence). After removal of 6 bases from V and 0 bases from J, the junction contained 8 bases not matched to a gene. The CDR3 length is 15 residues. The CDR3 sequence is CASSGPREVSYEQYF. CDR3 nucleotide sequence: TGTGCCAGCAGCGGACCTCGGGAGGTCTCCTACGAGCAGTACTTC.

The chain carries TRBV7-9 and TRBJ2-3; 11 positions agree with TRBD2. The V segment lost 5 bases and the J segment 5 bases; nucleotides outside the gene matches: 15. The CDR3 sequence is 18 residues long. Germline CDR1 is SEHNR and CDR2 is FQNEAQ (reference sequence). The CDR3, as DNA: TGTGCCAGCAGCCCTCGTGGTAGCGGGAGGGCCTCGGGAGATACGCAGTATTTT. Its protein product is CASSPRGSGRASGDTQYF.

The chain employs TRBV5-4 and TRBJ2-7; 9 positions agree with TRBD2. This CDR3 comprises 16 residues. Per the germline V gene, CDR1 is SGHNT and CDR2 is YYREEE (reference sequence). With V trimmed by 3 bases and J by 4 bases, 11 bases remained unmatched. The CDR3: CASSSPGVAGEYEQYF. The CDR3 nucleotides are TGTGCCAGCAGCTCACCCGGGGTAGCGGGAGAATACGAGCAGTACTTC.

The chain carries TRBV7-2 and TRBJ2-7; TRBD1 is a possible D gene (6 bases). Between the trimmed V and J ends, which lost 3 bases and 3 bases, there was a span of 9 bases. From germline, CDR1 is SGHTA and CDR2 FQGNSA. The CDR3 contains 13 residues. This CDR3 is CASSLTGYYEQYF. The CDR3 DNA is TGTGCCAGCAGCTTGACAGGATACTACGAGCAGTACTTC.

The chain joins TRBV28 to TRBJ2-7; D unresolved. Germline values: CDR1 MDHEN, CDR2 SYDVKM. V lost 3 bases to trimming and J lost 0 bases, with 15 bases between them. This CDR3 spans 16 amino acids. The CDR3 reads CASSLGKGRSSYEQYF. The CDR3 bases are TGTGCCAGCAGTTTGGGGAAGGGCCGGAGCTCCTACGAGCAGTACTTC.

The rearrangement joins TRBV30 to TRBJ2-5, with D unclear. Germline V CDR1 and CDR2: GTSNPN, SVGIG (reference sequence). The CDR3 runs 14 residues. V was trimmed by 4 bases and J by 0 bases, leaving 12 bases between them. The CDR3 here is CAWNAGSYQETQYF. In nucleotides, the CDR3 is TGTGCCTGGAATGCAGGCAGCTACCAAGAGACCCAGTACTTC.

This chain joins TRBV6-1 and TRBJ2-1; D might be TRBD1 (6 bases). Trimming pared 6 bases from V and 7 bases from J, leaving 13 bases between. Germline CDR1 and CDR2: MNHNS and SASEGT. The CDR3 sequence is 13 residues long. The CDR3 nucleotides are TGTGCCAGCAGGCCACAGGGCTTAAATGAGCAGTTCTTC. It translates to CASRPQGLNEQFF.